Listed here are 23 T cell receptor beta chains from one sample, sequenced in a study of control samples from healthy donors and cancer patients. Some clones are missing from TCRdb's copy, which holds only in-frame ones; the method was immunoSEQ multiplex PCR. Among around 130,000 clones listed, 70% to 90% were seen once. The source material was blood. The receptors were sampled from a middle-aged man in good health.

V usage is TRBV28 and J usage is TRBJ2-7; TRBD1 aligns across 7 bases. V shed 1 base, J shed 3 bases, and the junction held 9 bases outside the gene matches. CDR1 MDHEN and CDR2 SYDVKM come from the germline V gene. The CDR3 has 16 residues. CDR3 nucleotide sequence: TGTGCCAGCAGTTTATCGGCAGGGGGTACCTACTACGAGCAGTACTTC. This codes for CASSLSAGGTYYEQYF.

The V call is TRBV6-5, the J call TRBJ1-4; D is ambiguous. The CDR3 covers 14 residues. V was shortened by 7 bases and J by 4 bases, with 13 bases between the two germline ends. CDR1 is MNHEY, CDR2 SVGAGI, per germline. The CDR3 DNA sequence: TGTGCCAGCATGCCCAGGTCCTTTAATGAAAAACTGTTTTTT. As protein: CASMPRSFNEKLFF.

V and J are TRBV28 and TRBJ2-1; D call uncertain. The germline V gene encodes CDR1 MDHEN and CDR2 SYDVKM. The CDR3 covers 15 residues. Trimming took off 5 bases at V and 2 bases at J, with 13 bases between the two ends. CDR3 DNA: TGTGCCAGCAGTGCCTCCCCCGAGGCCTACAATGAGCAGTTCTTC. This sequence encodes CASSASPEAYNEQFF.

V is TRBV3-1 (or the pseudogene TRBV3-2) and J is TRBJ2-3; D ambiguous. Germline values: CDR1 LGHDT, CDR2 YNNKEL (reference sequence). V was trimmed by 6 bases and J by 1 base, leaving 8 bases between them. The CDR3 is made up of 13 amino acids. CDR3 nucleotides: TGTGCCAGCAGGAGTGGGGGCACAGATACGCAGTATTTT. Residues: CASRSGGTDTQYF.

V and J are TRBV11-2 and TRBJ2-1; no reliable D call. V was trimmed by 3 bases and J by 0 bases, leaving 9 bases between them. CDR1 is SGHAT, CDR2 FQNNGV, per germline. This CDR3 spans 15 amino acids. The CDR3 protein is CASSFRDFSYNEQFF. CDR3 DNA sequence: TGTGCCAGCAGCTTCAGAGACTTCTCCTACAATGAGCAGTTCTTC.

This clone was counted a single time. The gene calls are TRBV27 and TRBJ2-1; D is undetermined. The CDR3 has 14 residues. Trimming removed 6 bases from V and 1 base from J, with 10 bases in between. Germline assignment: CDR1 MNHEY and CDR2 SMNVEV (reference sequence). The CDR3 reads CASRRAESYNEQFF. CDR3 DNA: TGTGCCAGCAGAAGGGCTGAGTCCTACAATGAGCAGTTCTTC.

The chain has TRBV5-8 and TRBJ1-5; D not resolved. The ends were cut back, 4 bases at V and 5 bases at J, with 10 bases in the middle. This CDR3 comprises 13 residues. The germline gives CDR1 SGHTS, CDR2 YDEGEE. The DNA of the CDR3 is TGTGCCAGCAGCCTGGACGGATATCAGCCCCAGCATTTT. This translates into CASSLDGYQPQHF. The variable domain in full, with the rest retrieved from reference TRBV5-8 and TRBJ1-5, is EAGVTQSPTHLIKTRGQQATLRCSPISGHTSVYWYQQALGLGLQFLLWYDEGEERNRGNFPPRFSGRQFPNYSSELNVNALELEDSALYLCASSLDGYQPQHFGDGTRLSIL.

The genes are TRBV14 and TRBJ2-3; D is undetermined. This CDR3 comprises 15 residues. The V and J ends lost 0 bases and 1 base respectively, with 8 bases between them. In germline, CDR1 is SGHDN, CDR2 FVKESK. CDR3 in DNA: TGTGCCAGCAGCCAAGACGGCCAAGGCACAGATACGCAGTATTTT. Its translation is CASSQDGQGTDTQYF. Variable domain in full (rest from reference TRBV14 and TRBJ2-3): EAGVTQFPSHSVIEKGQTVTLRCDPISGHDNLYWYRRVMGKEIKFLLHFVKESKQDESGMPNNRFLAERTGGTYSTLKVQPAELEDSGVYFCASSQDGQGTDTQYFGPGTRLTVL.

This clone was picked up one time. The V and J genes are TRBV19 and TRBJ2-7, with 8 bases aligning to TRBD1. V shed 5 bases and J 1 base; nucleotides not matched to a gene: 4. This CDR3 comprises 14 residues. Germline lookup yields CDR1 LNHDA and CDR2 SQIVND (reference sequence). The CDR3 nucleotides read TGTGCCAGTAGTCCGACAGGGGCTTCCTACGAGCAGTACTTC. The encoded protein is CASSPTGASYEQYF.

About this clone: Germline is not matched at one junction end, which may reflect a read error. The chain has TRBV5-6 and TRBJ2-7; no definite D call. CDR1 is SGHDT and CDR2 is YYEEEE in the germline V gene. CDR3 length equals 11 residues. The CDR3 spells CASSLRLRHSF. Here the CDR3 DNA reads TGTGCCAGCAGCTTGCGTCTGAGACATTCTTTC.

This chain connects TRBV2 to TRBJ1-1; D remains unclear. Germline V gene data show CDR1 as SNHLY and CDR2 as FYNNEI. With 6 bases removed from V and 6 bases from J, the gap between germline ends came to 8 bases. This CDR3 is built from 11 residues. For the CDR3, the DNA is TGTGCCAGCAGCGCTGCGGCTGAAGCTTTCTTT. This codes for CASSAAAEAFF.

This sequence joins TRBV27 and TRBJ1-4; D not certain. The CDR3 totals 14 residues. CDR1 is MNHEY and CDR2 is SMNVEV in the germline V gene (reference sequence). Trimming pared 5 bases from V and 2 bases from J, leaving 9 bases between. Written as DNA, the CDR3 is TGTGCCAGCAGTCCGTTTACGACTAATGAAAAACTGTTTTTT. As protein: CASSPFTTNEKLFF.

This sequence joins TRBV11-2 and TRBJ1-2, with 8 bases identical to TRBD1. Trimming cost V 0 bases and J 6 bases; bases outside gene matches: 3. Germline V gene data show CDR1 as SGHAT and CDR2 as FQNNGV. The CDR3 has 14 amino acids. As DNA, the CDR3 is TGTGCCAGCAGCTTAGACAGGGGGCAGGATGGCTACACCTTC. It translates to CASSLDRGQDGYTF.

The gene calls are TRBV4-1 and TRBJ1-5; D uncertain. The V end lost 4 bases, the J end lost 0 bases, and 10 bases lay between the germline ends. CDR3 size: 15 residues. Germline-derived CDR1 and CDR2 are MGHRA and YSYEKL. The CDR3 bases are TGCGCCAGCAGCCCAGGACGGGTTAGCAATCAGCCCCAGCATTTT. Amino acids: CASSPGRVSNQPQHF.

In its sample, this clone was seen once. The V call is TRBV27, the J call TRBJ1-6, with unresolved D. Trimming removed 7 bases from V and 8 bases from J, with 18 bases in between. The germline V gene has CDR1 MNHEY and CDR2 SMNVEV (reference sequence). This CDR3 contains 15 residues. This CDR3 is CASKVIRLHDSPLHF. The CDR3 DNA sequence: TGTGCCAGCAAGGTGATACGGCTCCATGATTCACCCCTCCACTTT.

This clone was detected only a few times. The chain recombines TRBV2 with TRBJ2-1, with 11 bases fitting TRBD1. Trimming at V came to 6 bases and at J to 6 bases, leaving 7 bases not matched to a gene. Per the germline V gene, CDR1 is SNHLY and CDR2 is FYNNEI. The CDR3 has 15 residues. Here the CDR3 reads CASRIGTGGVNEQFF. The CDR3 coding sequence is TGTGCCAGCAGAATCGGGACAGGGGGGGTCAATGAGCAGTTCTTC.

The rearrangement uses TRBV9 and TRBJ1-2; D is unresolved. The CDR3 covers 13 residues. Per germline, CDR1 SGDLS and CDR2 YYNGEE. The V end was cut by 1 base, the J end by 2 bases, with 6 bases between. CDR3: CASSVHGNYGYTF. The CDR3 DNA reads as TGTGCCAGCAGCGTACACGGAAACTATGGCTACACCTTC.

The CDR3 region is CASSQDLRTNQPQHF. For the CDR3, the DNA is TGTGCCAGCAGCCAAGATTTAAGGACCAATCAGCCCCAGCATTTT. This chain uses TRBV3-1 (or the pseudogene TRBV3-2) with TRBJ1-5; the D is unclear. The CDR3 length is 15 residues. Trimming removed 0 bases from V and 3 bases from J, with 9 bases in between. From germline, CDR1 is LGHDT and CDR2 YNNKEL (reference sequence).

This clone was found once. This chain joins TRBV29-1 and TRBJ2-7; 7 bases agree with TRBD1. Trimming cost V 6 bases and J 1 base; bases outside gene matches: 9. This CDR3 contains 14 residues. Germline V gene data show CDR1 as SQVTM and CDR2 as ANQGSEA. For the CDR3, the DNA is TGCAGCGTGACGACAGGGTGGGGATCCTACGAGCAGTACTTC. It yields the protein CSVTTGWGSYEQYF.

V is TRBV24-1 and J is TRBJ2-2; D uncertain. There are 13 residues in the CDR3. Trimming cost V 0 bases and J 3 bases, with 1 base left between them. The germline V gene encodes CDR1 KGHDR and CDR2 SFDVKD. CDR3 residues: CATSDLDTGELFF. In DNA form, the CDR3 reads TGTGCCACCAGTGATTTGGACACCGGGGAGCTGTTTTTT.

J is TRBJ2-7 and V is TRBV5-8, with TRBD1 identical over 11 bases. The CDR3 sequence is 14 residues long. V lost 4 bases and J lost 4; bases outside the gene matches: 4. Germline V CDR1 and CDR2: SGHTS, YDEGEE. The DNA of the CDR3 is TGTGCCAGCAGCGTGGGACAGGGGGGTTACGAGCAGTACTTC. It encodes CASSVGQGGYEQYF.

The genes are TRBV6-5 and TRBJ2-3; D tentatively reads TRBD1 or TRBD2 (5 bases each). CDR3 size: 13 residues. V lost 10 bases and J 3 bases, leaving 14 bases between the germline ends. Looked up from germline, CDR1 is MNHEY and CDR2 is SVGAGI. This CDR3 is CATRGDGTDTQYF. Here the CDR3 DNA reads TGTGCCACCCGGGGCGACGGGACAGATACGCAGTATTTT.

This clone was observed a single time. J is TRBJ1-2 and V is TRBV10-3; D remains unclear. The ends were cut back, 5 bases at V and 8 bases at J, with 12 bases in the middle. Germline CDR1 reads ENHRY; CDR2 reads SYGVKD. This CDR3 spans 12 amino acids. CDR3 DNA sequence: TGTGCCATCAGTCCGGTGACGGGCGGCTACACCTTC. It encodes CAISPVTGGYTF.